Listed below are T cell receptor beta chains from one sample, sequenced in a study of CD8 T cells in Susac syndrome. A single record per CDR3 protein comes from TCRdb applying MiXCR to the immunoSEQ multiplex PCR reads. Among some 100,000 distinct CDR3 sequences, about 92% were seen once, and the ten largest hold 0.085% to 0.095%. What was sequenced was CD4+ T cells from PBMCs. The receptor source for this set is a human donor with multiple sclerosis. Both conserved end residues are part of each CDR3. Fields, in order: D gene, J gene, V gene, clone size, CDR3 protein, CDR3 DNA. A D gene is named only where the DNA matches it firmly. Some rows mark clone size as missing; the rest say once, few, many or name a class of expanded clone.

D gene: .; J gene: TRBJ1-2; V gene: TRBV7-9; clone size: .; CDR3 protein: CASSPPRDPGNYGYTF; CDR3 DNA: TGTGCCAGCAGCCCCCCCCGAGACCCTGGTAACTATGGCTACACCTTC
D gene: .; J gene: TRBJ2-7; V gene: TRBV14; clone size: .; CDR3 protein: CASSQEHKNRWQAAYEQYF; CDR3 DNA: TGTGCCAGCAGCCAAGAACATAAAAACCGCTGGCAGGCCGCCTACGAGCAGTACTTC
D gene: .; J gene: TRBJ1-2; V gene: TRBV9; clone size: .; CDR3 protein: CASSGTGTYGYTF; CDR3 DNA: TGTGCCAGCAGCGGCACAGGGACGTATGGCTACACCTTC
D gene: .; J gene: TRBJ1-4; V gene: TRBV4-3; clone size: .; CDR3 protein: CASSRRGSGSEKLFF; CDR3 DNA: TGCGCCAGCAGCCGGCGGGGGAGCGGATCTGAAAAACTGTTTTTT
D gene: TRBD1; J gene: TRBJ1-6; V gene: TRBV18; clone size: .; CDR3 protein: CASSLRDRVDNSPLHF; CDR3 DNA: TGTGCCAGCTCACTCCGGGACAGGGTCGATAATTCACCCCTCCACTTT
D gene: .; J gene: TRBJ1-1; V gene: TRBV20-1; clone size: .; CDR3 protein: CSARDGRGLTEAFF; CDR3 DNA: TGCAGTGCTAGAGACGGCAGGGGTTTAACTGAAGCTTTCTTT
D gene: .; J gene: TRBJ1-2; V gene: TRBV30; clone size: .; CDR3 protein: CAWSPDSGHFNYGYTF; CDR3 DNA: TGTGCCTGGAGTCCGGACAGCGGACATTTTAACTATGGCTACACCTTC
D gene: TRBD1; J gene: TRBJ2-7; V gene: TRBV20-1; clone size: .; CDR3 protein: CSAYRGRELQQYF; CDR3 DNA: TGCAGTGCCTACAGGGGGCGCGAACTACAGCAGTACTTC
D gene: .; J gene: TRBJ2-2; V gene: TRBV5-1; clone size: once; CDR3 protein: CASSRGDITLNTGELFF; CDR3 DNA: TGCGCCAGCAGCCGGGGGGACATCACATTAAACACCGGGGAGCTGTTTTTT
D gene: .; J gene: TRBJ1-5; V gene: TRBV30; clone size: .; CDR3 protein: CAWSPIDRLVQPQHF; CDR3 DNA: TGTGCCTGGAGTCCTATCGACAGGCTTGTTCAGCCCCAGCATTTT
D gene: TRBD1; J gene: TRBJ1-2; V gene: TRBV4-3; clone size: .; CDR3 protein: CASSQDIGKGAEYGYTF; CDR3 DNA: TGCGCCAGCAGCCAAGATATAGGGAAGGGGGCGGAATATGGCTACACCTTC
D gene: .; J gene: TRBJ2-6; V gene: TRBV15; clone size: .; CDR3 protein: CATSREILGNSGANVLTF; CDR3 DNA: TGTGCCACCAGCAGAGAGATTCTCGGGAACTCTGGGGCCAACGTCCTGACTTTC
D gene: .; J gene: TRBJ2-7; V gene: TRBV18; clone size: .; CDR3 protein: CASSPPSSYEQYF; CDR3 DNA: TGTGCCAGCTCACCTCCCAGCTCCTACGAGCAGTACTTC
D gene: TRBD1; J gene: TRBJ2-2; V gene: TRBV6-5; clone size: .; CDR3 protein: CASSRGLTNTGELFF; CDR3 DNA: TGTGCCAGCAGCAGGGGGCTTACGAACACCGGGGAGCTGTTTTTT
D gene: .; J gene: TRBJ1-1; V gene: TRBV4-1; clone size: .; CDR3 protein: CASSFPPTEAFF; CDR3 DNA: TGCGCCAGCAGCTTTCCCCCCACTGAAGCTTTCTTT
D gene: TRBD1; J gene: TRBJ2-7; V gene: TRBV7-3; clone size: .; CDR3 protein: CASSLVGTGLSYEQYF; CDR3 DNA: TGTGCCAGCAGCTTGGTGGGGACAGGGCTATCCTACGAGCAGTACTTC
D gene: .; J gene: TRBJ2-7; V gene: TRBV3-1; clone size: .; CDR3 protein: CASSLTGTPEQYF; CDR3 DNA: TGTGCCAGCAGCCTCACCGGGACTCCTGAGCAGTACTTC
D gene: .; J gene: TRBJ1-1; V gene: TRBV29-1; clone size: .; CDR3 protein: CSSAATNTEAFF; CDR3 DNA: TGCAGCTCGGCGGCTACGAACACTGAAGCTTTCTTT
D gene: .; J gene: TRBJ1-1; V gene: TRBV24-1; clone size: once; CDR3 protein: CATSNWGDTEAFF; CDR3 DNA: TGTGCCACCAGTAACTGGGGGGACACTGAAGCTTTCTTT
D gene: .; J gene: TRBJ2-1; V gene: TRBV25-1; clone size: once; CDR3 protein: CASSGFRDGNEQFF; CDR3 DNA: TGTGCCAGCAGTGGGTTCCGGGACGGTAATGAGCAGTTCTTC
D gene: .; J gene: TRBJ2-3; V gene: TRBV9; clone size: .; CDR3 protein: CASSVSGRGNTDTQYF; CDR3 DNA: TGTGCCAGCAGCGTATCTGGCCGGGGGAATACAGATACGCAGTATTTT
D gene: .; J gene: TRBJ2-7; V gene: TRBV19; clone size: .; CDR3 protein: CASRWDVSSYEQYF; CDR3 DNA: TGTGCCAGTAGGTGGGACGTGAGCTCCTACGAGCAGTACTTC
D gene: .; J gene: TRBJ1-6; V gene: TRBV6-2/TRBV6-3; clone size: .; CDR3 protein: CASSRDENSPLHF; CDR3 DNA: TGTGCCAGCAGCCGGGACGAAAATTCACCCCTCCACTTT
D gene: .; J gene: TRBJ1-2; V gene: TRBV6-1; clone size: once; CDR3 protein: CASGEAGRSTYGYTF; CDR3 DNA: TGTGCCAGCGGAGAAGCAGGGAGGAGTACCTATGGCTACACCTTC
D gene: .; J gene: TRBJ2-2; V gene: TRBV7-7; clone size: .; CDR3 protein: CASSPQGGELFF; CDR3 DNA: TGTGCTAGCAGCCCTCAGGGGGGGGAGCTGTTTTTT
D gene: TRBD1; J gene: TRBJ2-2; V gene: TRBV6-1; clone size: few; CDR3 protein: CATDRDTGELFF; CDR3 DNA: TGTGCCACCGACAGGGACACCGGGGAGCTGTTTTTT
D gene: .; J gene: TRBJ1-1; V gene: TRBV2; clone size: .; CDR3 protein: CASGMNTEAFF; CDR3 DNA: TGTGCCAGCGGAATGAACACTGAAGCTTTCTTT
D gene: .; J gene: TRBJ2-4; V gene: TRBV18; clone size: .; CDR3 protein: CASSPQGRNIQYF; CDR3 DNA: TGTGCCAGCTCACCGCAGGGAAGAAACATTCAGTACTTC
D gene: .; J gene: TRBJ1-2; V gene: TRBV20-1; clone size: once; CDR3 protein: CSARGTAHGYTF; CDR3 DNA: TGCAGTGCTAGAGGGACTGCCCATGGCTACACCTTC
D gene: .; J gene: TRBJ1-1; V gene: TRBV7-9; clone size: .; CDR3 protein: CASSPYTTEAFF; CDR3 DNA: TGTGCCAGCAGCCCATATACCACTGAAGCTTTCTTT
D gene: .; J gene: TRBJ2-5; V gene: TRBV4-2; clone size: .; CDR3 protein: CASSQDQVATQETQYF; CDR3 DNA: TGTGCCAGCAGCCAAGATCAGGTAGCAACCCAAGAGACCCAGTACTTC
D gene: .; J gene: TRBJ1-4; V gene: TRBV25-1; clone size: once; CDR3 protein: CASNQGNEKLFF; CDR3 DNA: TGTGCCAGCAACCAGGGGAATGAAAAACTGTTTTTT
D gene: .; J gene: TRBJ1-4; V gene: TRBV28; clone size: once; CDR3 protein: CASSTNEKLFF; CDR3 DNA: TGTGCCAGCAGCACTAATGAAAAACTGTTTTTT
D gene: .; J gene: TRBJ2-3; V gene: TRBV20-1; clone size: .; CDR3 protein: CSAFPQTTDTQYF; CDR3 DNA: TGCAGTGCCTTCCCTCAGACCACAGATACGCAGTATTTT
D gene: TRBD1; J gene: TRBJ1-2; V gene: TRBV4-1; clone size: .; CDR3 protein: CASSQGQGARNYGYTF; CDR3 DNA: TGCGCCAGCAGCCAGGGACAGGGGGCGCGGAACTATGGCTACACCTTC
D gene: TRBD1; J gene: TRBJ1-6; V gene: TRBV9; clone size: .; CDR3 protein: CASSVLGTDSYNSPLHF; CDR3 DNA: TGTGCCAGCAGCGTACTGGGGACAGACTCCTATAATTCACCCCTCCACTTT
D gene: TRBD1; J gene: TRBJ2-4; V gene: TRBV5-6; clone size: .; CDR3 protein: CASSRRGTGAGEYF; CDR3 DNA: TGTGCCAGCAGCCGTCGGGGGACAGGGGCGGGGGAGTACTTC
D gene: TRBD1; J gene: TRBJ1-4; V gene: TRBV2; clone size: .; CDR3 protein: CASREQGATNEKLFF; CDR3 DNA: TGTGCCAGCAGGGAACAGGGGGCAACTAATGAAAAACTGTTTTTT
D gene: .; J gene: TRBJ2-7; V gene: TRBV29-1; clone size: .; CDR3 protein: CSVAAESYEQYF; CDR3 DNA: TGCAGCGTTGCGGCAGAATCCTACGAGCAGTACTTC
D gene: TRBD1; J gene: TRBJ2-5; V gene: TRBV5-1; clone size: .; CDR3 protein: CASSLVGPGQGGRETQYF; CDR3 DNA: TGCGCCAGCAGCTTGGTGGGACCGGGACAGGGAGGGCGAGAGACCCAGTACTTC
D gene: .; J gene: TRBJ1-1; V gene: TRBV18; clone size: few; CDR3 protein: CASSPGENTEAFF; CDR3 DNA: TGTGCCAGCTCACCAGGGGAGAACACTGAAGCTTTCTTT
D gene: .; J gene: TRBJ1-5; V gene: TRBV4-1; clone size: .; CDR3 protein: CASSQEYLRLNQPQHF; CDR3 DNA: TGCGCCAGCAGCCAAGAATACCTCCGGCTTAATCAGCCCCAGCATTTT
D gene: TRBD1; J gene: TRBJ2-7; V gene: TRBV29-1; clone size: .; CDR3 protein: CSVDFGQGYYEQYF; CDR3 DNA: TGCAGCGTTGACTTCGGACAGGGCTACTACGAGCAGTACTTC
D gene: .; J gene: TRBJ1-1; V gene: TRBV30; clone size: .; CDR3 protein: CAWSAGPGLTEAFF; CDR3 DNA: TGTGCCTGGAGTGCGGGACCAGGACTAACTGAAGCTTTCTTT
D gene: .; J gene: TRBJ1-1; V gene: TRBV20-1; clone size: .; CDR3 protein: CSAPSLVNTEAFF; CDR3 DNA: TGCAGTGCGCCCTCGCTAGTGAACACTGAAGCTTTCTTT
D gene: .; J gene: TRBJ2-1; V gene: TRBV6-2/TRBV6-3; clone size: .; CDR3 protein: CASSLGSNEQFF; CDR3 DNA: TGTGCCAGCAGCCTAGGAAGCAATGAGCAGTTCTTC
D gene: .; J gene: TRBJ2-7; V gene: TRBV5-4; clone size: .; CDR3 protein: CASSLAGRESYEQYF; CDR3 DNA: TGTGCCAGCAGCTTGGCTGGCAGGGAGTCCTACGAGCAGTACTTC
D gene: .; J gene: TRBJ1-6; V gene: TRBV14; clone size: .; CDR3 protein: CASSQGAVGVSPLHF; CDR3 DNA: TGTGCCAGCAGCCAAGGAGCCGTGGGGGTTTCACCCCTCCACTTT
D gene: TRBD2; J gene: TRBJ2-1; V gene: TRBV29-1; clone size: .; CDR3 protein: CSGVSGGPGEQFF; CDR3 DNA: TGCAGCGGAGTTAGCGGGGGACCGGGTGAGCAGTTCTTC
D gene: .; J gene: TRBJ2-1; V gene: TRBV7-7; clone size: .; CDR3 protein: CASSLDSGFNEQFF; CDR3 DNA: TGTGCTAGCAGCTTAGATTCGGGTTTCAATGAGCAGTTCTTC
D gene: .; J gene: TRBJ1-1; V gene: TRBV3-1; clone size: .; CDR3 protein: CASSQAQGYTEAFF; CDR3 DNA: TGTGCCAGCAGCCAGGCCCAGGGGTACACTGAAGCTTTCTTT
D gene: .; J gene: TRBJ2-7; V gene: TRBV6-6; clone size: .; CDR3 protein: CASRPTARGGSSEQYF; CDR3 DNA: TGTGCCAGCAGACCGACAGCCCGAGGGGGGTCGTCCGAGCAGTACTTC
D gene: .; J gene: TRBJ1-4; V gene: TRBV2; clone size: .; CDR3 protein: CASGDLSNEKLFF; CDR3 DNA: TGTGCCAGCGGTGACCTGTCGAATGAAAAACTGTTTTTT
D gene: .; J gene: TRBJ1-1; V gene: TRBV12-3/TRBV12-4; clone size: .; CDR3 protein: CASRGTTNTEAFF; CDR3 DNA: TGTGCCAGCCGGGGGACCACGAACACTGAAGCTTTCTTT
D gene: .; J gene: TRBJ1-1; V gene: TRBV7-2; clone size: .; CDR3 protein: CASSKAEGTEAFF; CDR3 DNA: TGTGCCAGCAGCAAGGCCGAAGGCACTGAAGCTTTCTTT